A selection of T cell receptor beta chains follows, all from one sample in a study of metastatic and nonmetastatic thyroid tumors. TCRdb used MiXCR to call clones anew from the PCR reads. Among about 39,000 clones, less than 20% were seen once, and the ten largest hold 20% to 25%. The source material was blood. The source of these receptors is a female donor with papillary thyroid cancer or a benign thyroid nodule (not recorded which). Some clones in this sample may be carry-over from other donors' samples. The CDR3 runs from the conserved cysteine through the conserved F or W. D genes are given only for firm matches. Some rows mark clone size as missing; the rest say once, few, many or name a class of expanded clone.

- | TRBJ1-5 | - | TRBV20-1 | TGCAGTGCTAGGAAAGTCCTCGGGACGAGCAATCAGCCCCAGCATTTT | CSARKVLGTSNQPQHF
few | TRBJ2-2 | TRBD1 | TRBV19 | TGTGCCAGTAGTATAGGTGGACAGGGGAACACCGGGGAGCTGTTTTTT | CASSIGGQGNTGELFF
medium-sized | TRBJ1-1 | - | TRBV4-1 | TGCGCCAGCAGCCAAGAACGAGGGACGAACACTGAAGCTTTCTTT | CASSQERGTNTEAFF
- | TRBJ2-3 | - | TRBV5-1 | TGCGCCAGCAGCTTGGCTGCGGGACGGGGTGATACGCAGTATTTT | CASSLAAGRGDTQYF
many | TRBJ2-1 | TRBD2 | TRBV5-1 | TGCGCCAGCAGCTTATTCTCTAGCGGGACCTACAATGAGCAGTTCTTC | CASSLFSSGTYNEQFF
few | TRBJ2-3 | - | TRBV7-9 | TGTGCCAGCAGCTTAACAGCGAATACGCAGTATTTT | CASSLTANTQYF
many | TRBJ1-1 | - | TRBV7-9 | TGTGCCAGCAGCTTCCTGACAGAGAACACTGAAGCTTTCTTT | CASSFLTENTEAFF
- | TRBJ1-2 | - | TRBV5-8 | TGTGCCAGCAGCTTTGGGGGGAACTATGGCTACACCTTC | CASSFGGNYGYTF
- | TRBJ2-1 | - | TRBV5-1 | TGCGCCAGCAGCTTGGATTTGGGGGGCCCTTCCTACAATGAGCAGTTCTTC | CASSLDLGGPSYNEQFF
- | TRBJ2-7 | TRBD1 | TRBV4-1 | TGCGCCAGCAGCCCCCGCAGGGGGCGAACCTACGAGCAGTACTTC | CASSPRRGRTYEQYF
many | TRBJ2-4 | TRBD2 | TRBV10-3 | TGTGCCATCAGTGAAGCCGCCGGGGGGGGTAAAAACATTCAGTACTTC | CAISEAAGGGKNIQYF
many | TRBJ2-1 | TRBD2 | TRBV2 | TGTGCCAGCACCCTAGCGGGAGGGTTGGGTGAGCAGTTCTTC | CASTLAGGLGEQFF
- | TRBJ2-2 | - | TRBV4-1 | TGCGCCAGCAAAAGCACAGGGACGGTCACCGGGGAGCTGTTTTTT | CASKSTGTVTGELFF
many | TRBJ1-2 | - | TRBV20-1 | TGCAGTGCTAGAGAGAGGGGTATGAACTATGGCTACACCTTC | CSARERGMNYGYTF
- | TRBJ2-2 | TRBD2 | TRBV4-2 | TGTGCCAGCAACCTAGCGGGAGGTGGGACCGGGGAGCTGTTTTTT | CASNLAGGGTGELFF
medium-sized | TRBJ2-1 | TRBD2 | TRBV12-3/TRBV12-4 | TGTGCCAGCAGCCTAGGGACTAACAATGAGCAGTTCTTC | CASSLGTNNEQFF
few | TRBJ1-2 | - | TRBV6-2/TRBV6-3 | TGTGCCAGCAGTTTTTTTGGAGGGGCGGAAGGCTACACCTTC | CASSFFGGAEGYTF
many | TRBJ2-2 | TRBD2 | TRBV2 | TGTGCCAGCAGTGGGAGCGGGGGCCTCACCGGGGAGCTGTTTTTT | CASSGSGGLTGELFF
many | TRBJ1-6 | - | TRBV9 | TGTGCCAGCAGGGGAAGGGAAAATTCACCCCTCCACTTT | CASRGRENSPLHF
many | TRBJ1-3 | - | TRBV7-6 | TGTGCCAGCAGCTTGACAGTCTCATCAAACTCTGGAAACACCATATATTTT | CASSLTVSSNSGNTIYF
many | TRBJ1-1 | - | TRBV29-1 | TGCAGCGTTGATACGGGGGTTAACACTGAAGCTTTCTTT | CSVDTGVNTEAFF
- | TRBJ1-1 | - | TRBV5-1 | TGCGCCAGCATCCTAACACAGTGTCAAGCTTTCTTT | CASILTQCQAFF
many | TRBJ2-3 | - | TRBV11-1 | TGTGCCAGCAGCTTAGTTACCGGGACGGTGAGCACAGATACGCAGTATTTT | CASSLVTGTVSTDTQYF
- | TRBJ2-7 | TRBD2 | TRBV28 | TGTGCCAGCAGTTCTCCGGGACTAGCGTCCCTCGAGCAGTACTTC | CASSSPGLASLEQYF
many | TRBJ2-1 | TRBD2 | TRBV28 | TGTGCCAGCAGTCCGGGGACTAGCGGGAGGGTACCATGGAATGAGCAGTTCTTC | CASSPGTSGRVPWNEQFF
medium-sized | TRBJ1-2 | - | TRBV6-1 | TGTGCCAGCAGTTTCGAAGGGGCAGGGGCTAACTATGGCTACACCTTC | CASSFEGAGANYGYTF
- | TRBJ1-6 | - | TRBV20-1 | TGCAGTGCCCTCCGGCAGGGAAGAGAGGGTAATTCACCCCTCCACTTT | CSALRQGREGNSPLHF